This is a list of T cell receptor beta chains from one sample in a study of tumor-infiltrating lymphocytes in primary liver carcinoma. Each CDR3 protein gets one entry after TCRdb re-called the multiplex PCR reads with MiXCR. Of about 50,000 distinct CDR3 sequences in the sample, around 82% were seen once. Input material: liver tumor tissue from sampling region 5. Receptor source: a man aged 35-49 years with primary liver carcinoma and hepatitis B virus infection. CDR3s include the opening cysteine and the closing phenylalanine or tryptophan. A D gene is named only where the DNA matches it firmly. Clone size is shown for a subset of rows, as once, few, many or a class of expanded clone.

j_gene,abundance,v_gene,d_gene,CDR3nt,CDR3aa
TRBJ2-1,.,TRBV11-2,TRBD2,TGTGCCAGCAGCCGGACTAGCGGCAACTCCTACAATGAGCAGTCCTTC,CASSRTSGNSYNEQSF
TRBJ2-3,.,TRBV6-1,.,TGTGCCAACATGATGGGCAGGTGGGCAGATACGCAGTATTTT,CANMMGRWADTQYF
TRBJ2-7,.,TRBV6-1,TRBD2,TGTGCCAGCAAGCCGGGACTAGCGGCCCCAATCTGGTACTTC,CASKPGLAAPIWYF
TRBJ2-1,.,TRBV29-1,.,TGCAGTGTCGCTTATCGGGGGTTGGATAGGCAGAATGAGCAGTTCTTC,CSVAYRGLDRQNEQFF
TRBJ1-4,.,TRBV4-1,TRBD1,TGCGACAACAGCCAAGTAGGGACAGGCGAAAAACTGTTTTTT,CDNSQVGTGEKLFF
TRBJ1-5,.,TRBV4-1,.,TGCGCCAGTAGCCAAGATCGGAGCACCCGGCCCCAGCATTTT,CASSQDRSTRPQHF
TRBJ2-1,.,TRBV12-3/TRBV12-4,.,TGTGCCAGCACCTCCGCTACTGACACCTACAATGTGCAGTTCTTC,CASTSATDTYNVQFF
TRBJ1-5,.,TRBV16,.,TGCACCAGCAGCCCGGGGGGCGGGGCGAAACAGCCCCAGCATTTT,CTSSPGGGAKQPQHF
TRBJ1-2,.,TRBV10-3,.,TGTGCCATCAAGCTGGGGGGGAGCGGCTACACCTTC,CAIKLGGSGYTF
TRBJ2-5,few,TRBV20-1,TRBD2,TGCAGTGCTGACTTGGGGGCTAGCGGGAGGCTGTACCAAGAGACCCAGTACTTC,CSADLGASGRLYQETQYF
TRBJ2-6,few,TRBV15,.,TGTGCCACCCGTCGGGGCGGGGGCGCATCTGGGGCCAACGTCCTGACTTTC,CATRRGGGASGANVLTF
TRBJ2-1,.,TRBV10-3,.,TGTGCCACAGAAGTGGACAGCTATAATGAGCAGTTCTTC,CATEVDSYNEQFF
TRBJ2-1,.,TRBV14,TRBD2,TGTGCCATCAGTGCCGTAGCGGGATGGGTAAACAATGAGCATCTCTTC,CAISAVAGWVNNEHLF
TRBJ2-1,many,TRBV6-6,TRBD2,TGTGCCAGCAGTTACCAGGGCGGGGGGCCCGGCAATGAGCAGTTCTTC,CASSYQGGGPGNEQFF
TRBJ1-1,medium-sized,TRBV12-3/TRBV12-4,TRBD1,TGTGCCAGCACCCTAGGACAGGAGAACACTGAAGCTTTCTTT,CASTLGQENTEAFF
TRBJ2-1,many,TRBV4-1,.,TGCGCCAGCAGCCAGGAACTGGAGGTCCCTCCCTACAATGAGCAGTTCTTC,CASSQELEVPPYNEQFF
TRBJ2-2,once,TRBV4-1,.,TGCGCCAGCAGCCAGGAGGGAACATCCCCCGGGGAGCTGTCTTTT,CASSQEGTSPGELSF
TRBJ2-3,.,TRBV11-2,TRBD1,TGTGACAGCAGCTTAGTTAACACAGGGGGAGATACACAGTATTTT,CDSSLVNTGGDTQYF
TRBJ2-1,many,TRBV20-1,.,TGCAGTGCCATGCGGGACCTAAGGGTTGGTGAGCAGTTCTTC,CSAMRDLRVGEQFF
TRBJ2-5,.,TRBV12-3/TRBV12-4,.,TGTGCCAGGAGGTCAGGTTCCCTAGAGACCCAGTACTTC,CARRSGSLETQYF
TRBJ1-1,.,TRBV11-1,TRBD1,TGTGCCAGTGGCTGGTCGGCCAGGGGGAACAATGAAGCTTTCTTT,CASGWSARGNNEAFF
TRBJ1-2,medium-sized,TRBV29-1,.,TGCAGCGTTCAGGGGTCGGATGGCTACACCTTC,CSVQGSDGYTF
TRBJ2-3,.,TRBV5-1,.,TGCGCCAGCGGCTTGAACGGCTGTGCTAGCACAGATACGCAGTATTTT,CASGLNGCASTDTQYF
TRBJ1-5,many,TRBV12-3/TRBV12-4,.,TGTGCCAGCAGTTTAAATCGGGGTAGCAATCAGCCCCAGCATTTT,CASSLNRGSNQPQHF
TRBJ2-1,.,TRBV11-2,.,TGTGCCAGCAGCTTAGACTTAGTGAAGTTCTTC,CASSLDLVKFF
TRBJ1-1,.,TRBV6-1,TRBD1,TGTGCCAGCAGTGAAGGTGAAGGGCAGGGGGCTAACACTGAAGCCCTCTTT,CASSEGEGQGANTEALF
TRBJ2-7,medium-sized,TRBV4-3,TRBD2,TGCGCCAGCAGCCCAAAGTGGGGGGGAGGGTTCTACGAGCAGTACTTC,CASSPKWGGGFYEQYF
TRBJ1-1,.,TRBV28,TRBD1,TGTGCCAGCAGTTTGGGACAGAAAAACACTGAGACTTTCTTT,CASSLGQKNTETFF
TRBJ2-6,many,TRBV6-1,TRBD1,TGTGCCGGTACCGGGACAGGGGGTGCTAGGGCCAACGTCCTGACTTTC,CAGTGTGGARANVLTF
TRBJ1-5,.,TRBV11-3,TRBD1,TGTGCCAGCAGCTTAGATCAGGGGGTGGCTCAGCCCAAACATTTT,CASSLDQGVAQPKHF
TRBJ2-2,.,TRBV5-1,.,TGCGCCAGCAGCTTGAGTCCTAGCACTGGCACCGGGGAGCTGTTTTTT,CASSLSPSTGTGELFF
TRBJ2-1,few,TRBV11-2,TRBD1,TGTGCCAGCAGTTACTTGGAGCGAGACAGGGTGTTAAACAATGAGCAGCTCTTC,CASSYLERDRVLNNEQLF
TRBJ1-6,.,TRBV28,.,TGTGCCAGAAGTTTGGGTTTAACAAATAATTCACCCCTCCACTTT,CARSLGLTNNSPLHF
TRBJ1-2,.,TRBV6-5,.,TGTGCCGGCAGCCCACCTGGGATCCATGGCTACACCTTC,CAGSPPGIHGYTF
TRBJ2-7,.,TRBV29-1,.,TGCAGCTCCATGATATCGGGAACCGGCACTCCCTACGAGCAGTACTTC,CSSMISGTGTPYEQYF
TRBJ2-7,many,TRBV2,.,TGTGCCAGCAGCCGCGGACACTACGAGCAGTACTTC,CASSRGHYEQYF
TRBJ1-1,many,TRBV6-1,TRBD1,TGTGCCAGCAGGAAAGGGACAGTCCCAATGAACACTGAAGCTTTCTTT,CASRKGTVPMNTEAFF
TRBJ2-5,.,TRBV5-1,TRBD1,TGTGCCAGCAGCCAGACAGGGGGAGAAGAAGAGACCCAGTACTTC,CASSQTGGEEETQYF
TRBJ2-4,.,TRBV11-1,TRBD2,TGTGCCAGCAGCTTTCCCAGGACTAGCGAGACCAAAAACAATCAGCACTTC,CASSFPRTSETKNNQHF
TRBJ2-5,many,TRBV5-1,.,TGCGCCAGCAGCTTCGACAAGACCCAGTACTTC,CASSFDKTQYF
TRBJ1-5,.,TRBV20-1,.,TGCAGTGCTAGCTGCCCCGGGCCGAATCAGCCCCAGCATTTT,CSASCPGPNQPQHF
TRBJ2-5,.,TRBV11-2,TRBD1,TGTGACAGCAGCTCGGGACAGGGACCCCAGGAGACCCAGTACTTT,CDSSSGQGPQETQYF
TRBJ2-7,.,TRBV5-1,TRBD2,TGCGCCAACAGCGTGGGGACTAGCGGGAACCCCGAGCAGTACTTC,CANSVGTSGNPEQYF
TRBJ2-2,.,TRBV30,.,TGTGGCTGGACCTCCCCTGGGACTCCGGCCGGGGAGCTGTTTTTT,CGWTSPGTPAGELFF
TRBJ2-1,.,TRBV30,.,TGTGCCTGGACCTCGGGGCAGGGCGATGAGCAGTTCTTC,CAWTSGQGDEQFF
TRBJ2-7,medium-sized,TRBV6-6,.,TGTGCCAGCAGTTACTCTGGCAGGTTCGGCGAGCAGTACTTC,CASSYSGRFGEQYF
TRBJ1-1,.,TRBV6-5,.,TGTACCAACAGCCCCTCGGTGAACACTGAAGCTTTCTTT,CTNSPSVNTEAFF
TRBJ2-1,.,TRBV11-2,TRBD2,TGTGCCAGCAACATCCAATGGGTGCCTGGGACTAGCGGGAGTCATGAGCAGTCCTTC,CASNIQWVPGTSGSHEQSF
TRBJ2-7,.,TRBV18,.,TGTGCCAGCTCACCACCTGGCGGGAAATGTAGGGAGCAGTACTTC,CASSPPGGKCREQYF
TRBJ2-7,.,TRBV28,.,TGTGCCGGCAGTCCTCGACAGGAGTACTACAAGCAGTACTTC,CAGSPRQEYYKQYF
TRBJ2-7,.,TRBV11-2,.,TGTGTCAGCAACTTAGATCACAGGGTCTCCTACGTGCAGTACTTC,CVSNLDHRVSYVQYF